This TCR beta chain was identified during a study of T cell responses to AZD1222 COVID-19 vaccine. Study-wide points: Baseline seropositives among AZD1222 recipients totaled only five or six. There were mostly white British donors and more females than males, and clonal diversity was possibly underestimated.

Sequencing used immunoSEQ multiplex PCR; TCRdb keeps in-frame clones, though not all of them. Of some 120,000 clones detected, 75% to 90% appear once; the ten largest clones hold under 1.5%. A remark on this clone: Its antigen remains unknown.

This CDR3 comprises 16 residues. Unmatched junction bases numbered 7, after V lost 3 bases and J lost 7 bases. Germline assignment: CDR1 LGHNA and CDR2 YNFKEQ. Sequencing was performed on peripheral blood, taken on day 0 of AZD1222 vaccination. The chain has TRBV4-2 and TRBJ2-2, with 11 bases fitting TRBD2. The TCR originated in an adult in good health. CDR3 nucleotide sequence: TGTGCCAGCAGCCATAACCTAGCGGGGGGATACGGGGAGCTGTTTTTT. Its protein is CASSHNLAGGYGELFF.